This TCR beta chain was found in a study of T-cell reconstitution after alpha-beta-depleted transplantation in children. Broader study findings: Several hundred graft clones that had expanded were reportedly the source of alpha-beta T cells about two months after transplant. Among T cells one year after transplant, newly produced cells accounted for most counts and diversity.

The TCRbeta library incorporated unique molecular identifiers. TCRdb used MiXCR to reprocess the PCR reads, holding one entry per CDR3 protein. Seen here are about 200,000 distinct CDR3 sequences, around 7.7% observed once, and the top ten hold 35% to 45%. Notes on this clonotype: Antigen specificity is unknown. A much larger clone differs by one base, so this may be a read error.

Specimen: PBMCs, mostly from graft donor cells, collected 360 days after TCRalphabeta/CD19-depleted stem cell transplant. This sequence was found in a male patient under 10 years old who had a stem cell transplant for acute myeloid leukemia, so the T cells may come from the graft donor.

CDR3 bases: TGTGCCAGCAGTGACGGTAATCAGCCCCAGCATTTT. Its translation: CASSDGNQPQHF. The chain recombines TRBV2 with TRBJ1-5; D uncertain. The germline V gene encodes CDR1 SNHLY and CDR2 FYNNEI. The V end was cut by 3 bases, the J end by 4 bases, with 4 bases between. CDR3 length equals 12 residues.